The 26 T cell receptor beta chains reported below all come from one sample, sequenced in a study of regulatory T cells in long-lasting Graves disease. Library construction for TCR beta used iRepertoire HTBI primers and Arm-PCR of CDR3 regions. TCRdb reprocessed the multiplex PCR reads via MiXCR and lists one record per CDR3 protein. The sample includes 350,000 to 500,000 distinct CDR3 sequences, about 15% of them seen just once. The sample's time point: newly diagnosed GD, antithyroid drugs for less than 3 months. Generation of the TCR library employed RNA extracted from PBMCs. These data were also filed under a second study, of T cells in Graves' hyperthyroidism and ophthalmopathy.

The sequencing used peripheral blood mononuclear cells (PBMCs), collected at new diagnosis, from a patient treated with antithyroid drugs. These receptors all stem from a woman in her thirties with Graves disease.

The chain combines TRBV10-3 with TRBJ2-3; D not resolved. The germline CDR1 and CDR2 sequences are ENHRY and SYGVKD. V shed 4 bases and J shed 0 bases, with 11 bases lying between them. This CDR3 spans 15 amino acids. CDR3 in amino acids: CAISAAQSSTDTQYF. The CDR3 nucleotides read TGTGCCATCAGTGCGGCCCAATCTAGCACAGATACGCAGTATTTT.

Many counts were recorded for this clonotype. V is TRBV18 and J is TRBJ2-3, with 8 bases fitting TRBD1. Looked up from germline, CDR1 is KGHSH and CDR2 is LQKENI. Trimming at V came to 6 bases and at J to 3 bases, leaving 5 bases not matched to a gene. This CDR3 has 14 amino acids. CDR3 loop: CASSADRVTDTQYF. The CDR3 DNA follows: TGTGCCAGCTCCGCGGACAGGGTGACAGATACGCAGTATTTT.

A remark on this clonotype: A read error may be the cause here, since a much bigger clone is one base away. V is TRBV28 and J is TRBJ1-6, with 11 bases that match TRBD1. The CDR3 is made up of 15 amino acids. Germline CDR1 MDHEN, CDR2 SYDVKM. In nucleotides, the CDR3 is TGTGCCAGCAGTTTCTCGGGGACAGGGGGTTCACCCCCCCACTTT. Translating it yields CASSFSGTGGSPPHF.

This clonotype showed up just a few times. The chain joins TRBV19 to TRBJ1-2; 7 positions match TRBD1. V was pared by 2 bases and J by 4 bases, with 13 bases of the junction left unmatched. In germline, CDR1 is LNHDA, CDR2 SQIVND (reference sequence). This CDR3 region has 17 residues. This CDR3 is CASSILIPGQLPYGYTF. CDR3 nucleotides: TGTGCCAGTAGTATACTAATTCCGGGACAGCTACCCTATGGCTACACCTTC.

This clonotype was found a few times. This may arise from a read error, as a much more abundant clone is one base away. The chain has TRBV20-1 and TRBJ1-1; D is ambiguous. Germline V gene sequence: CDR1 DFQATT, CDR2 SNEGSKA (reference sequence). The V end lost 5 bases, the J end lost 1 base, and 8 bases lay between the germline ends. The CDR3 consists of 12 residues. The CDR3 sequence: CSAVRGNTEAFF. The CDR3 DNA reads TGCAGTGCTGTTCGGGGGAACACTGAAGCTTTCTTT.

This clonotype was detected a few times. The rearrangement uses TRBV20-1 and TRBJ2-3; tentative D call: TRBD2 (6 bases). The germline CDR1 and CDR2 sequences are DFQATT and SNEGSKA (reference sequence). Between the trimmed V and J ends, which lost 3 bases and 6 bases, there was a span of 19 bases. This CDR3 has 15 residues. This CDR3 reads CSASKKGLVVDTQYF. The DNA for the CDR3 is TGCAGTGCTAGCAAAAAGGGACTCGTCGTGGATACGCAGTATTTT.

This clonotype occurred many times. The CDR3 here is CASSHAGGSLEQYF. The CDR3 bases are TGTGCCAGCAGCCACGCTGGGGGGTCGCTCGAGCAGTACTTC. The chain recombines TRBV7-9 with TRBJ2-7, with a weak D call TRBD2 (6 bases). This CDR3 is 14 amino acids long. The V gene's germline CDR1 is SEHNR and CDR2 FQNEAQ (reference sequence). The V end lost 5 bases, the J end lost 6 bases, and 17 bases lay between the germline ends. The full variable domain, with the rest looked up from reference TRBV7-9 and TRBJ2-7, is DTGVSQNPRHKITKRGQNVTFRCDPISEHNRLYWYRQTLGQGPEFLTYFQNEAQLEKSRLLSDRFSAERPKGSFSTLEIQRTEQGDSAMYLCASSHAGGSLEQYFGPGTRLTVT.

This clonotype has at least ten counts. V gene TRBV6-5 combines with J gene TRBJ2-7; D unclear. CDR1 and CDR2 from the germline V gene are MNHEY and SVGAGI. The CDR3 totals 14 residues. The V end was cut by 3 bases, the J end by 3 bases, with 12 bases between. CDR3 sequence: CASSYDGEGYEQYF. The DNA of the CDR3 is TGTGCCAGCAGTTATGATGGCGAAGGCTACGAGCAGTACTTC.

This clonotype occurred many times. The CDR3 spells CASSPVGRDFNEQFF. DNA of the CDR3: TGTGCCAGCAGCCCTGTTGGACGGGACTTTAATGAGCAGTTCTTC. This rearrangement joins TRBV7-2 to TRBJ2-1, with a possible D match to TRBD2 (6 bases). The CDR3 spans 15 residues. The V end lost 5 bases, the J end lost 7 bases, and 18 bases lay between the germline ends. The V gene's germline CDR1 is SGHTA and CDR2 FQGNSA.

This clonotype came up many times. The rearrangement joins TRBV20-1 to TRBJ2-7; tentative D call: TRBD2 (6 bases). Germline CDR1 DFQATT, CDR2 SNEGSKA (reference sequence). The CDR3 sequence is 14 residues long. V shed 1 base and J shed 0 bases, with 10 bases lying between them. This chain's CDR3 is CSARVRGISYEQYF. DNA of the CDR3: TGCAGTGCTAGAGTGCGGGGTATCTCCTACGAGCAGTACTTC.

The table lists this clonotype with many counts. The chain joins TRBV2 to TRBJ2-7, with D perhaps given as TRBD1 or TRBD2 (5 bases each). The CDR3 consists of 13 residues. CDR1 is SNHLY and CDR2 is FYNNEI in the germline V gene. V was shortened by 7 bases and J by 0 bases, with 10 bases between the two germline ends. This chain's CDR3 is CASMRDGSYEQYF. CDR3 sequence (DNA): TGTGCCAGCATGAGGGACGGCTCCTACGAGCAGTACTTC. Drawing the rest from reference TRBV2 and TRBJ2-7, the complete variable domain is EPEVTQTPSHQVTQMGQEVILRCVPISNHLYFYWYRQILGQKVEFLVSFYNNEISEKSEIFDDQFSVERPDGSNFTLKIRSTKLEDSAMYFCASMRDGSYEQYFGPGTRLTVT.

This clonotype was observed at least ten times. This chain connects TRBV28 to TRBJ2-3; 9 bases fit TRBD2. CDR3 size: 17 residues. V shed 7 bases, J shed 6 bases, and the junction held 17 bases outside the gene matches. Germline values: CDR1 MDHEN, CDR2 SYDVKM. The CDR3 sequence is CASIPWPSSGTADTQYF. The CDR3 coding sequence is TGTGCCAGCATCCCTTGGCCCTCTAGCGGGACGGCGGATACGCAGTATTTT. The full variable domain, rest sourced from reference TRBV28 and TRBJ2-3, is DVKVTQSSRYLVKRTGEKVFLECVQDMDHENMFWYRQDPGLGLRLIYFSYDVKMKEKGDIPEGYSVSREKKERFSLILESASTNQTSMYLCASIPWPSSGTADTQYFGPGTRLTVL.

Many counts were recorded for this clonotype. The chain has TRBV7-2 and TRBJ1-1; D is ambiguous. With 3 bases removed from V and 8 bases from J, the gap between germline ends came to 10 bases. Germline V gives CDR1 SGHTA, CDR2 FQGNSA. The length of the CDR3 is 12 residues. In nucleotides, the CDR3 is TGTGCCAGCAGCTTGTTCCAGAGGGAAGCTTTCTTT. It translates to CASSLFQREAFF.

V usage is TRBV5-6 and J usage is TRBJ2-3; 9 bases fit TRBD2. Looked up from germline, CDR1 is SGHDT and CDR2 is YYEEEE. There are 15 residues in the CDR3. V lost 2 bases to trimming and J lost 4 bases; unmatched junction nucleotides: 5. The CDR3 sequence is CASSLTSGLADTQYF. DNA for the CDR3: TGTGCCAGCAGCTTAACTAGCGGGCTGGCAGATACGCAGTATTTT.

This chain joins TRBV7-2 and TRBJ2-3, with 7 bases fitting TRBD2. J was trimmed by 2 bases and V by 5 bases; bases with no gene match: 7. This CDR3 is built from 15 residues. Germline CDR1 reads SGHTA; CDR2 reads FQGNSA. The CDR3 protein is CASSLWGRVTDTQYF. The CDR3 DNA follows: TGTGCCAGCAGCCTTTGGGGGAGGGTCACAGATACGCAGTATTTT.

This clonotype was detected many times. The rearrangement joins TRBV28 to TRBJ2-7; D possibly uses TRBD1 or TRBD2 (5 bases each). Germline V gives CDR1 MDHEN, CDR2 SYDVKM. V lost 7 bases, J lost 3 bases, and 10 bases lay in between. The CDR3 is 12 amino acids. CDR3 sequence (DNA): TGTGCCAGCACCCAGGGAGACTACGAGCAGTACTTC. Amino acids: CASTQGDYEQYF.

This clonotype was detected many times. The chain joins TRBV27 to TRBJ2-1; TRBD2 aligns across 13 bases. The junction had 4 bases not matched to a gene; V was cut back by 5 bases and J by 0 bases. CDR1 and CDR2 (germline): MNHEY, SMNVEV (reference sequence). The CDR3 is 17 residues long. The CDR3 here is CASSGRTSGSSYNEQFF. The CDR3 bases are TGTGCCAGCAGTGGACGGACTAGCGGGAGCTCCTACAATGAGCAGTTCTTC.

The rearrangement uses TRBV27 and TRBJ2-3; D may match TRBD1 or TRBD2 (6 bases each). In germline, CDR1 is MNHEY, CDR2 SMNVEV (reference sequence). The V and J ends lost 10 bases and 6 bases respectively, with 17 bases between them. This CDR3 is 13 amino acids long. CDR3 sequence (DNA): TGTGCCACGGGGGCAGGGAGGTTGGATACGCAGTATTTT. Translating it yields CATGAGRLDTQYF.

As regards this clonotype: This may stem from a read error, because a much larger clone lies one nucleotide away. The chain uses TRBV5-1 and TRBJ2-1; 8 bases are a match to TRBD1. Matching the DNA end better, TRBJ2-7 makes the J call doubtful. The CDR3 loop spans 16 amino acids. From germline, CDR1 is SGHRS and CDR2 YFSETQ. CDR3 DNA sequence: TGCGCCAGCAGCAAAGGACAGGGTAACTCCTACAATGAGCAGTACTTC. Translation: CASSKGQGNSYNEQYF.

This sequence joins TRBV20-1 and TRBJ2-2, with TRBD1 matching 11 bases. The germline gives CDR1 DFQATT, CDR2 SNEGSKA (reference sequence). The CDR3 sequence is 15 residues long. V was clipped by 1 base and J by 6 bases; unmatched bases: 4. The CDR3 DNA sequence: TGCAGTGCTAGAGCTTGGGACAGGGGGTCCGGGGAGCTGTTTTTT. Translation: CSARAWDRGSGELFF.

The CDR3: CASSPWGQGGSPLHF. The DNA for the CDR3 is TGTGCCAGCAGTCCTTGGGGACAGGGTGGTTCACCCCTCCACTTT. The chain has TRBV12-3 or TRBV12-4 and TRBJ1-6, with 9 bases fitting TRBD1. V trimming: 5 bases; J trimming: 9 bases; junction bases outside the gene matches: 8. The CDR3 covers 15 residues.

The chain recombines TRBV11-2 with TRBJ1-1, with unresolved D. Germline V gene sequence: CDR1 SGHAT, CDR2 FQNNGV. The length of the CDR3 is 13 residues. Trimming took off 1 base at V and 6 bases at J, with 9 bases between the two ends. The CDR3 coding sequence is TGTGCCAGCAGCTTAGGTACGGGGTCTGAAGCTTTCTTT. This translates into CASSLGTGSEAFF.

This clonotype appeared many times. The rearrangement links TRBV11-2 to TRBJ1-2; D gene uncertain. Trimming left V 5 bases short and J 2 bases short, with 15 bases between. The CDR3 sequence is 15 residues long. Germline V gene lookup returns CDR1 SGHAT and CDR2 FQNNGV. The CDR3 protein is CASSLRGRQNYGYTF. Here the CDR3 DNA reads TGTGCCAGCAGCCTCCGCGGCAGGCAGAACTATGGCTACACCTTC.

This clonotype has a count of ten or more. This sequence joins TRBV7-2 and TRBJ2-7; tentative D call: TRBD2 (5 bases). CDR3 length: 14 amino acids. Germline CDR1 and CDR2: SGHTA and FQGNSA. The ends were cut back, 4 bases at V and 3 bases at J, with 13 bases in the middle. The CDR3 coding sequence is TGTGCCAGCAGCTCACTAGTCCGTCGCTACGAGCAGTACTTC. The encoded protein is CASSSLVRRYEQYF.

This chain uses TRBV7-9 with TRBJ1-6, with 9 bases aligning to TRBD1. After removal of 2 bases from V and 4 bases from J, the junction contained 3 bases not matched to a gene. The germline V gene encodes CDR1 SEHNR and CDR2 FQNEAQ (reference sequence). The CDR3 is 16 residues long. CDR3 residues: CASSLRGTGYNSPLHF. In DNA form, the CDR3 reads TGTGCCAGCAGCTTAAGGGGGACAGGGTATAATTCACCCCTCCACTTT.

This clonotype showed up many times. The chain is built from TRBV28 and TRBJ1-2, with 7 bases fitting TRBD1. Germline loops: CDR1 MDHEN, CDR2 SYDVKM. The CDR3 is 15 residues long. Germline trimming cut 8 bases from V and 7 bases from J; bases unmatched to any gene: 16. The CDR3 DNA follows: TGTGCCAGCTCCCGGCCGGGGGGACAGCGGGGTGGCTACACCTTC. This gives the protein CASSRPGGQRGGYTF.